This T cell receptor beta chain was identified in a study of blood T cell repertoires in COVID-19. Background on the study: COVID-19 samples from acute and convalescent phases originated in the United States, Italy and Spain.

TCRdb keeps only in-frame clones here, not all; method: immunoSEQ multiplex PCR. The table lists around 220,000 clones, approximately 86% of them singletons. The CDR3 length is 13 residues. V was clipped by 5 bases and J by 0 bases, with 5 bases between them. CDR1 is SEHNR, CDR2 FQNEAQ, per germline (reference sequence). The chain uses TRBV7-9 and TRBJ1-5; D not resolved. This TCR came from a woman of 80 years or more with active or convalescent COVID-19. The sequenced sample was peripheral blood. The CDR3 DNA reads as TGTGCCAGCAGCGCTAATAGCAATCAGCCCCAGCATTTT. Protein sequence: CASSANSNQPQHF.